These T cell receptor beta chains were read from a single sample in a study of T cell repertoires in cytomegalovirus infection. MiXCR, applied by TCRdb to the reads, yields one record per CDR3 protein. In the table there are a few hundred thousand distinct CDR3 sequences, around 20% of which are singletons. Which antigens these TCRs recognize remains unknown. The input for sequencing was cultured PBMCs, taken from culture after CMV antigen stimulation. The receptors here all came from a human donor in good health (CMV status not recorded). Some clones in this sample may be carry-over from other donors' samples. Both conserved end residues are part of each CDR3. The D gene is left open where the match is weak. Clone size is stated in some rows and not others, as once, few, many or a class when expanded.

V,size,J,D,DNA,CDR3
TRBV28,few,TRBJ2-3,NA,TGTGCCAGCAGTTTAGATCAGAGCACAGATACGCAGTATTTT,CASSLDQSTDTQYF
TRBV12-3/TRBV12-4,many,TRBJ1-3,NA,TGTGCCAGCTCCGGGGACCCTGGAAACACCATATATTTT,CASSGDPGNTIYF
TRBV4-2,NA,TRBJ1-1,NA,TGTGCCAGCAGCCAAGGGGGGAGGGGAGACACTGAAGCTTTCTTT,CASSQGGRGDTEAFF
TRBV7-2,many,TRBJ2-5,NA,TGTGCCAGCAGCCACTCGGCTTCCAACGGCTTAGAGACCCAGTACTTC,CASSHSASNGLETQYF
TRBV12-5,few,TRBJ2-5,NA,TGTGCTAGTGGTTTGGTAAGGGTCGGATTTGGCGAGTCACAAGAGACCCAGTACTTC,CASGLVRVGFGESQETQYF
TRBV20-1,NA,TRBJ1-1,TRBD1,TGCAGTGCTAGAGGGACAGGGAGGGGAACTGAAGCTTTCTTT,CSARGTGRGTEAFF
TRBV19,few,TRBJ1-5,NA,TGTGCCAGTAGTATCTCTGGGGCCTTTCAGCCCCAGCATTTT,CASSISGAFQPQHF
TRBV19,few,TRBJ2-1,TRBD2,TGTGCCATCTCGACTAGCGGGAGTAGCAATGAGCAGTTCTTC,CAISTSGSSNEQFF
TRBV7-6,many,TRBJ1-6,NA,TGTGCCAGCAGCGCGTACGGTAGCTCCTATAATTCACCCCTCCACTTT,CASSAYGSSYNSPLHF
TRBV25-1,few,TRBJ2-2,NA,TGTGCCAGCAGTGTTAGCGCTTCGAACACCGGGGAGCTGTTTTTT,CASSVSASNTGELFF
TRBV7-3,NA,TRBJ2-2,NA,TGTGCCAGCAGCCCAAGGGGCGGGAATCCCACCGGGGAGCTGTTTTTT,CASSPRGGNPTGELFF
TRBV7-2,many,TRBJ2-3,NA,TGTGCCAGCAGCGCCCAGACCACAGATACGCAGTATTTT,CASSAQTTDTQYF
TRBV28,NA,TRBJ2-3,NA,TGTGCCAGCACAGAACCTCCGGCGGATCACGAGGATACGCAGTATTTT,CASTEPPADHEDTQYF
TRBV19,few,TRBJ2-1,NA,TGTGCCAGTAGTATAGAGGGCAATACTTATTACAATGAGCAGTTCTTC,CASSIEGNTYYNEQFF
TRBV19,NA,TRBJ1-1,TRBD1,TGTGCCAGTAGTTCCGGGACAGGCCCGAACACTGAAGCTTTCTTT,CASSSGTGPNTEAFF
TRBV5-6,NA,TRBJ1-5,NA,TGTGCCAGCAGCTTGGGGCACAGGGGCAATCAGCCCCAGCATTTT,CASSLGHRGNQPQHF
TRBV6-2/TRBV6-3,few,TRBJ1-2,TRBD1,TGTGCCAGCTGGCAGGGGGCCGATGGCTACACCTTC,CASWQGADGYTF
TRBV11-2,NA,TRBJ2-3,NA,TGTGCCAGCAGCGAGTTGATGGGAGGTGCAGATACGCAGTATTTT,CASSELMGGADTQYF
TRBV29-1,NA,TRBJ2-1,NA,TGCAGCGTTGGAAGGACTGTGGGGAATGAGCAGTTCTTC,CSVGRTVGNEQFF
TRBV7-2,many,TRBJ2-7,NA,TGTGCCAGCGCCCGGGCCGGACTCCTCGAGCAGTACTTC,CASARAGLLEQYF
TRBV7-2,many,TRBJ1-4,NA,TGTGCCAGCAGCTTGTGGAGTATGGATGAAAAACTGTTTTTT,CASSLWSMDEKLFF
TRBV25-1,NA,TRBJ1-5,TRBD1,TGTGCCAGCAGGGACAGGGGATATAGCAATCAGCCCCAGCATTTT,CASRDRGYSNQPQHF
TRBV6-5,few,TRBJ1-1,NA,TGTGCCAGCAGTTACTCGGTCGTAACAGCTGAAGCTTTCTTT,CASSYSVVTAEAFF
TRBV7-2,many,TRBJ2-5,NA,TGTGCCAGCAGCTTAGTCCACGGTGGGACCCAGTACTTC,CASSLVHGGTQYF
TRBV19,NA,TRBJ1-6,NA,TGTGCCAGTAGTCTTCGAGACAGGAGCTATAATTCACCCCTCCACTTT,CASSLRDRSYNSPLHF
TRBV7-6,many,TRBJ2-3,NA,TGTGCCAGCAGCCCTATACACACAGATACGCAGTATTTT,CASSPIHTDTQYF
TRBV27,few,TRBJ1-2,NA,TGTGCCAGCAGTAACCTCCGGGGCGCCCTATATCATGGCTACACCTTC,CASSNLRGALYHGYTF
TRBV6-1,NA,TRBJ2-4,NA,TGTGCCAGCGTTCCGGCGGAGGGAGCCAAAAACATTCAGTACTTC,CASVPAEGAKNIQYF
TRBV7-9,NA,TRBJ1-1,TRBD1,TGTGCCAGCAGCCCAAGGGACAGGCTTGGGGTCACTGAAGCTTTCTTT,CASSPRDRLGVTEAFF
TRBV28,few,TRBJ1-5,TRBD1,TGTGCCAGCAGATTTACAGGGACAGTGATCAATCAGCCCCAGCATTTT,CASRFTGTVINQPQHF
TRBV7-6,NA,TRBJ2-1,TRBD1,TGTGCCAGCAGCTCGCCCGGTGGACAGGGTTGTTACAATGAGCAGTTCTTC,CASSSPGGQGCYNEQFF
TRBV10-3,few,TRBJ1-3,NA,TGTGCCATCCAAGGACAGATCTCTGGAAACACCATATATTTT,CAIQGQISGNTIYF